A selection of T cell receptor beta chains follows, all from one sample in a study of cytomegalovirus exposure and HLA in healthy donors. Assay used: immunoSEQ multiplex PCR; TCRdb lists only in-frame clones, some missing. This sample has 150,000 to 200,000 clones; about 81% occur once, and the top ten carry around 2.4%. The sequenced sample was PBMCs. The source is a woman aged 30 to 39 in good health and CMV-seronegative. Both conserved end residues are part of each CDR3. The D gene is left open where the match is weak. Clone size, where shown, is once, few, many, or a class for clones that have expanded.

j_call v_call d_call clone_size cdr3_aa cdr3_nt
TRBJ2-3 TRBV9 TRBD2 NA CASSDALAGGRQYF TGTGCCAGCAGCGACGCCCTAGCGGGAGGTCGGCAGTATTTT
TRBJ1-5 TRBV6-5 TRBD1 few CASRRTGHSNQPQHF TGTGCCAGCAGACGGACAGGGCATAGCAATCAGCCCCAGCATTTT
TRBJ2-7 TRBV27 NA NA CASSFNIGGSYEQYF TGTGCCAGCAGTTTTAACATCGGGGGATCCTACGAGCAGTACTTC
TRBJ2-3 TRBV11-3 NA NA CASSREEDTQYF TGTGCCAGCAGCCGCGAGGAGGATACGCAGTATTTT
TRBJ2-5 TRBV29-1 NA NA CSAGEQETQYF TGCAGCGCGGGGGAACAAGAGACCCAGTACTTC
TRBJ1-4 TRBV28 NA NA CASSPPRGNEKLFF TGTGCCAGCAGTCCACCTAGAGGGAATGAAAAACTGTTTTTT
TRBJ1-1 TRBV19 NA NA CASSSPGAMNTEAFF TGTGCCAGTAGTTCCCCGGGAGCCATGAACACTGAAGCTTTCTTT
TRBJ2-7 TRBV5-1 NA NA CASRARGVDEQYF TGCGCCAGCAGGGCGCGGGGTGTGGACGAGCAGTACTTC
TRBJ1-2 TRBV19 NA NA CASSRPDRFHYGYTF TGTGCCAGTAGTCGGCCCGACAGGTTTCACTATGGCTACACCTTC
TRBJ2-3 TRBV10-1 NA few CASSESGPLEEQYF TGCGCCAGCAGTGAGTCAGGCCCGTTGGAGGAGCAGTATTTT
TRBJ2-1 TRBV19 TRBD1 NA CASSMSSRAGGFEQFF TGTGCCAGTAGTATGTCCTCCCGGGCAGGGGGATTTGAGCAGTTCTTC
TRBJ1-5 TRBV28 TRBD1 NA CASSPPTGPQPQHF TGTGCCAGCAGTCCGCCGACAGGGCCTCAGCCCCAGCATTTT
TRBJ2-7 TRBV7-3 TRBD1 NA CASSLSGQGPEQYF TGTGCCAGCAGCTTATCCGGACAGGGTCCCGAGCAGTACTTC
TRBJ1-5 TRBV6-1 NA NA CASSKGQPRSSQPQHF TGTGCCAGCAGTAAAGGACAGCCAAGGTCGAGTCAGCCCCAGCATTTT
TRBJ2-2 TRBV4-1 NA NA CASSQGATGELFF TGCGCCAGCAGCCAGGGGGCGACCGGGGAGCTGTTTTTT
TRBJ2-2 TRBV10-3 TRBD1 NA CASPHDRGQNTGELFF TGTGCCAGCCCCCACGACAGGGGGCAGAACACCGGGGAGCTGTTTTTT
TRBJ1-6 TRBV4-1 NA once CASSQQFDSPLHF TGCGCCAGCAGCCAACAGTTTGATTCACCCCTCCACTTT
TRBJ1-6 TRBV7-9 TRBD1 NA CASSLSGGATPLHF TGTGCCAGCAGCTTGTCAGGGGGCGCGACACCCCTCCACTTT
TRBJ2-5 TRBV7-2 NA NA CASSAPGIQETQYF TGTGCCAGCAGCGCCCCCGGGATCCAAGAGACCCAGTACTTC
TRBJ2-7 TRBV7-2 TRBD1 once CASSQTGTGGSGEQYF TGTGCCAGCAGCCAGACCGGGACAGGGGGCTCAGGCGAGCAGTACTTC